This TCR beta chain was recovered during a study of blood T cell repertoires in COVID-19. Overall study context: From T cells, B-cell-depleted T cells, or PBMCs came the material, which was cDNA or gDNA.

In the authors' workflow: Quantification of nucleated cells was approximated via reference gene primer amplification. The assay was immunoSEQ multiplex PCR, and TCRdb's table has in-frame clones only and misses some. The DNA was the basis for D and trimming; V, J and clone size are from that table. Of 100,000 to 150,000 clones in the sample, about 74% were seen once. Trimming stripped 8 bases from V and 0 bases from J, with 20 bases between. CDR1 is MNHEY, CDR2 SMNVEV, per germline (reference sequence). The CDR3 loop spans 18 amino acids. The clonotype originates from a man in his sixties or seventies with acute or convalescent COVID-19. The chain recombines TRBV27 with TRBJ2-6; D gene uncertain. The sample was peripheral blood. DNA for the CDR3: TGTGCCAGCTCCCCCATAGATACCATAAACTCTGGGGCCAACGTCCTGACTTTC. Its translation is CASSPIDTINSGANVLTF. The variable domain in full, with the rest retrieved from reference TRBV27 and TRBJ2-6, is EAQVTQNPRYLITVTGKKLTVTCSQNMNHEYMSWYRQDPGLGLRQIYYSMNVEVTDKGDVPEGYKVSRKEKRNFPLILESPSPNQTSLYFCASSPIDTINSGANVLTFGAGSRLTVL.